This entry concerns a single TCR beta chain. The record originates from a study of cytomegalovirus exposure and HLA in healthy donors. The PCR was carried out with 60 Vbeta primers and 13 Jbeta primers. Only in-frame clones appear in the TCRdb table, and some are missing; sequencing was by immunoSEQ multiplex PCR. The table lists about 150,000 clones, approximately 60% of them singletons. Looked up from germline, CDR1 is SGHVS and CDR2 is FQNEAQ. V was pared by 1 base and J by 6 bases, with 5 bases of the junction left unmatched. This CDR3 comprises 15 residues. The sequencing input was PBMCs. This sequence was found in a woman aged 60-70 years in good health and CMV-seropositive. The chain couples TRBV7-8 to TRBJ2-1; 8 nucleotides align to TRBD2. This CDR3 is CASSLGAGVLNEQFF. The CDR3 DNA reads as TGTGCCAGCAGCTTAGGAGCGGGAGTTCTCAATGAGCAGTTCTTC.